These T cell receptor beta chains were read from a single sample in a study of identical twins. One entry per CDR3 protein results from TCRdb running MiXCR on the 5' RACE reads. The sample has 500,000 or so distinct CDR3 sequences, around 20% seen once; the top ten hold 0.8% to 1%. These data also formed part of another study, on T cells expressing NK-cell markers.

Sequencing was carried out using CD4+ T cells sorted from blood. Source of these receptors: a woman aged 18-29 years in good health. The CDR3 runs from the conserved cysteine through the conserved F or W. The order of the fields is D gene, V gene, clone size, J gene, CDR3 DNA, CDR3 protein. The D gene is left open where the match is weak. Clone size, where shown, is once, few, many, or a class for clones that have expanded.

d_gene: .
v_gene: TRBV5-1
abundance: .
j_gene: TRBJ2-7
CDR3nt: TGCGCCAGCAGCCCCCCTACGACAGACCACTACGAGCAGTACTTC
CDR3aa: CASSPPTTDHYEQYF

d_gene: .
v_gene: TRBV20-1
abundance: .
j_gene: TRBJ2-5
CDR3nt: TGCAGTGCTAGAGGGGACCCTAAGACCCAGTACTTC
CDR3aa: CSARGDPKTQYF

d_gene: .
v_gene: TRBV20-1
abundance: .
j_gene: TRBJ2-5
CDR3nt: TGCAGTGCTATTCAGGGGGGAGAGACCCAGTACTTC
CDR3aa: CSAIQGGETQYF

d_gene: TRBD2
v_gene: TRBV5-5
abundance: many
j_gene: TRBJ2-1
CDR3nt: TGTGCCAGCAGTTTGACTAGCGCCAGTTCCTACAATGAGCAGTTCTTC
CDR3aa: CASSLTSASSYNEQFF

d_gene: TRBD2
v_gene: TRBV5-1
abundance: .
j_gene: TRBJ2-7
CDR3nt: TGCGCCAGCAGCCTTGAGGGACTACGCTACGAGCAGTACTTC
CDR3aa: CASSLEGLRYEQYF

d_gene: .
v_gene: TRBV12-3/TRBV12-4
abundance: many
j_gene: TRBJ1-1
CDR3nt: TGTGCCAGCAGCTTGGGCGTTATGAACACTGAAGCTTTCTTT
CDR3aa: CASSLGVMNTEAFF

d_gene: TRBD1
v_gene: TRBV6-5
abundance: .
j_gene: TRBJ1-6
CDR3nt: TGTGCCAGCAGTTCCCGGACAGGGGGCCTTGCACCCCTCCACTTT
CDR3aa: CASSSRTGGLAPLHF

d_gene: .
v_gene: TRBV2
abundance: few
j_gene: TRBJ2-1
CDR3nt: TGTGCCAGCAGACGCTACAATGAGCAGTTCTTC
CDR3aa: CASRRYNEQFF

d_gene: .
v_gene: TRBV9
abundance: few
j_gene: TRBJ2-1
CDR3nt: TGTGCCAGCAGCGCTCTATATAGCGAAAGGTCCTACAATGAGCAGTTCTTC
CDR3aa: CASSALYSERSYNEQFF

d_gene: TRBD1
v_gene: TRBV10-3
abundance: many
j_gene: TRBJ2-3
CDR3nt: TGTGCCATCAGTGAGGACAGGGTCACAGATACGCAGTATTTT
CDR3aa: CAISEDRVTDTQYF

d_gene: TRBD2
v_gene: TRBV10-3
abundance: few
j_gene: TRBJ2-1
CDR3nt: TGTGCCATCCGCGCTAGCGGGGGGCCCTCCAATGAGCAGTTCTTC
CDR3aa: CAIRASGGPSNEQFF

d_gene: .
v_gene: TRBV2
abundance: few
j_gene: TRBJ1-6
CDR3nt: TGTGCCAGCAGTAACGACAGGTATAATTCACCCCTCCACTTT
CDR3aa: CASSNDRYNSPLHF

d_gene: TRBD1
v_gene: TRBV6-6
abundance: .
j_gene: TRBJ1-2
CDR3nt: TGTGCCAGCAGTTACCGACAGGGGAGAGACTATGGCTACACCTTC
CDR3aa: CASSYRQGRDYGYTF

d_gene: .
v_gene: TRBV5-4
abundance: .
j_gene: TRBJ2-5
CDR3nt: TGTGCCAGCAGCCTTAAGCAGGGGGAGGGGGAGACCCAGTACTTC
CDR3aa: CASSLKQGEGETQYF

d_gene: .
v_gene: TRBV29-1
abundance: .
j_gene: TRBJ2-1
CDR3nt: TGCAGCGTCGAGGGGCATGGCCCCTACAATGAGCAGTTCTTC
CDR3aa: CSVEGHGPYNEQFF

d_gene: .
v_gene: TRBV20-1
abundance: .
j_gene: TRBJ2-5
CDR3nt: TGCAGTGCTAGAGATTGGGGGTCACAAGAGACCCAGTACTTC
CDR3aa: CSARDWGSQETQYF

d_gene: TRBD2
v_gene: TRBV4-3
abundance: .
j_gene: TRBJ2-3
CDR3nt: TGCGCCAGCAGCCAAGCGACGACTAGCGGCCCTAGCACAGATACGCAGTATTTT
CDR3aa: CASSQATTSGPSTDTQYF

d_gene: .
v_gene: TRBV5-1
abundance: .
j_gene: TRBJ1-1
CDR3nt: TGCGCCAGCAGCGCCGGGGGCGGGGGCACTGAAGCTTTCTTT
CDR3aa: CASSAGGGGTEAFF

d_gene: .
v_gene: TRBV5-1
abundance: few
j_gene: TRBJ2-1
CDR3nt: TGCGCCAGCAGCGATGGACACTACAATGAGCAGTTCTTC
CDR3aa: CASSDGHYNEQFF

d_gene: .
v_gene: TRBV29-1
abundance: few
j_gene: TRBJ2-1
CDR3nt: TGCAGCGTGGGGACCGGAGGGGTCTCCTACAATGAGCAGTTCTTC
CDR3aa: CSVGTGGVSYNEQFF

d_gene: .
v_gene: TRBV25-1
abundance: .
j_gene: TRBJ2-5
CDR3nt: TGTGCCAGCGGTACCGTAGTTCTAGCAGGGGAGACCCAGTACTTC
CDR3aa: CASGTVVLAGETQYF

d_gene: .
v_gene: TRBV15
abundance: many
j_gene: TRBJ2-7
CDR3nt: TGTGCCACCAGCAGAGAAGTTGGGAGTTTAGCGGCGCAGTACTTC
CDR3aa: CATSREVGSLAAQYF

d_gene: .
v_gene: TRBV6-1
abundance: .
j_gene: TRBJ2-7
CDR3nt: TGTGCCAGCAGAAGACCCCGCTCCTACGAGCAGTACTTC
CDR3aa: CASRRPRSYEQYF

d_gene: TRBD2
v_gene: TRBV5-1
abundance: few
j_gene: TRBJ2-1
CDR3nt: TGCGCCAGCAGCTTGGCCACTAGCGGGGGGGCGGAGCAGTTCTTC
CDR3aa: CASSLATSGGAEQFF

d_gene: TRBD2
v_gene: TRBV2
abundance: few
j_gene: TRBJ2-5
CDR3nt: TGTGCCAGCAGTGAATGGGCCACCACCCGGGCTAGCGGGAGAGAGACCCAGTACTTC
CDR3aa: CASSEWATTRASGRETQYF

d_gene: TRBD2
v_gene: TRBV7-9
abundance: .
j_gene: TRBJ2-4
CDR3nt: TGTGCCAGCAGCTTAGCGCCGGGGGGAAAAAACATTCAGTACTTC
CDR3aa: CASSLAPGGKNIQYF

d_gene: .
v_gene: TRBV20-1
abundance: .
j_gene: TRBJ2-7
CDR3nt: TGCAGTGCTAGACTTTCCGGGCCCCTAAGTGGCGAGCAGTACTTC
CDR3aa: CSARLSGPLSGEQYF

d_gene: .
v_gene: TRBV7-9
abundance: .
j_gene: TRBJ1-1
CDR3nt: TGTGCCGGGGGTGTGGCTGAAGCTTTCTTT
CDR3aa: CAGGVAEAFF

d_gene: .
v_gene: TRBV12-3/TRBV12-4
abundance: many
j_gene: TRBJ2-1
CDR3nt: TGTGCCAGCAGTACTGGAACGGACTACAATGAGCAGTTCTTC
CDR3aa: CASSTGTDYNEQFF

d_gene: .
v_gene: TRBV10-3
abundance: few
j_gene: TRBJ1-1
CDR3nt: TGTGCCATCAGCAACAGGGAGTCTGCCACTGAAGCTTTCTTT
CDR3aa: CAISNRESATEAFF

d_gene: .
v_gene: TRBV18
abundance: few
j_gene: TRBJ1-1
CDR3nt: TGTGCCAGCTCACCCCCCGGGACACAAGCTGCTTTCTTT
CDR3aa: CASSPPGTQAAFF

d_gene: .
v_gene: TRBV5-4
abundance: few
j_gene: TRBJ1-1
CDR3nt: TGTGCCAGCAGCTTGTTGGCGAACACTGAAGCTTTCTTT
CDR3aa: CASSLLANTEAFF

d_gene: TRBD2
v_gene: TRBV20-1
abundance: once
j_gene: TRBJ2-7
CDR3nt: TGCAGTGCTAGAGATCATGAGCGGGGAACCTACGAGCAGTACTTC
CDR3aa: CSARDHERGTYEQYF

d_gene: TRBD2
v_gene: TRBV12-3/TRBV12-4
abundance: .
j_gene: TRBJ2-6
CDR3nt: TGTGCCAGCAGGGGGGAGCGGGGGGTCGTCGCTGGGGCCAACGTCCTGACTTTC
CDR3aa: CASRGERGVVAGANVLTF

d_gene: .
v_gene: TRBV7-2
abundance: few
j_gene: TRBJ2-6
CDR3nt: TGTGCCAGCAGCCCCTGGAGGGCTGGGACTCGGGCCAACGTCCTGACTTTC
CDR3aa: CASSPWRAGTRANVLTF

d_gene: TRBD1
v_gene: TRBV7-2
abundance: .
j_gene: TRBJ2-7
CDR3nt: TGTGCCAGCAGCTCCCCCGGGACAGGGGGGATGTACGAGCAGTACTTC
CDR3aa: CASSSPGTGGMYEQYF

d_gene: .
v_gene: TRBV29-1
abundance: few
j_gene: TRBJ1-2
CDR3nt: TGCAGCGTTGAAATCAACTATGGCTACACCTTC
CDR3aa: CSVEINYGYTF

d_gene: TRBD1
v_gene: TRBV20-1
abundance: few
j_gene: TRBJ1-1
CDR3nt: TGCAGTGCAAACGACAGGGGGCGAATGAACACTGAAGCTTTCTTT
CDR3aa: CSANDRGRMNTEAFF

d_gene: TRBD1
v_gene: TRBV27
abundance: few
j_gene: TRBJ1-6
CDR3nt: TGTGCCAGCAGTTTAGGACTTGGACAGGGGCGCGTACTCCACTTT
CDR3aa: CASSLGLGQGRVLHF

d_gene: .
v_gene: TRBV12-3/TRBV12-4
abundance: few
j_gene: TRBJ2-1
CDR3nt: TGTGCCAGCAGCCACAGGGGGGACTATTCTCGGGGTGAGCAGTTCTTC
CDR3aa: CASSHRGDYSRGEQFF

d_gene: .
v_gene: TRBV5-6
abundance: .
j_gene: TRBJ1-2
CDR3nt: TGTGCCAGCAGCTTGTACCCCGAGAATGGCTACACCTTC
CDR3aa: CASSLYPENGYTF

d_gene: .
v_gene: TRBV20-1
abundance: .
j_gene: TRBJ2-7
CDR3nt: TGCAGTGCGCCCCTGAACTTGGGTGAGCAGTACTTC
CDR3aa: CSAPLNLGEQYF

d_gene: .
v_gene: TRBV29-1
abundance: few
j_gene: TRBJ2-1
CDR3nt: TGCAGCGTTGAAAAGGGAAGCTATGAGCAGTTCTTC
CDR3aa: CSVEKGSYEQFF

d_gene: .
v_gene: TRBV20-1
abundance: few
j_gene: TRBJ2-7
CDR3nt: TGCAGTGCTAGAGATCCTCACAGGGTCTACGAGCAGTACTTC
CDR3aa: CSARDPHRVYEQYF

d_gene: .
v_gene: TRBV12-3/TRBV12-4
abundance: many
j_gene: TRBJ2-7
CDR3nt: TGTGCCAGCAGTTTAGAAGGCGACGCCTTCTACGAGCAGTACTTC
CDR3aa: CASSLEGDAFYEQYF

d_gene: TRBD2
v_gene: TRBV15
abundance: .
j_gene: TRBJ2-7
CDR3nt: TGTGCCACCAGCAGACGACTAGCGGGGGCCTACGAGCAGTACTTC
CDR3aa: CATSRRLAGAYEQYF

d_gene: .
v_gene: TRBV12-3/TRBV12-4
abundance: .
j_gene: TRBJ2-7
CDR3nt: TGTGCCAGCAGAGCTCAAGACGGGATCTACGAGCAGTACTTC
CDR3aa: CASRAQDGIYEQYF

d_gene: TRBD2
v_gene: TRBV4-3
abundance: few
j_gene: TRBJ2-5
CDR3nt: TGCGCCAGCAGCCAAGTAGTGAGCGGGACGGAGACCCAGTACTTC
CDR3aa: CASSQVVSGTETQYF

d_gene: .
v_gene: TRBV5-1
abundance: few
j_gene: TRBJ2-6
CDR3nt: TGCGCCAGCAGACGTACAGGGTCCGGGGCCAACGTCCTGACTTTC
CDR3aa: CASRRTGSGANVLTF

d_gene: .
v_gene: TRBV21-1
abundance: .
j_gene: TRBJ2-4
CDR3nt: TGTGCCAGCAGCAGGGCTCTAGCCAAAAACATTCAGTACTTC
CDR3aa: CASSRALAKNIQYF

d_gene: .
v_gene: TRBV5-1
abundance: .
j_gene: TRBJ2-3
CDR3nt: TGCGCCAGCAGCCCACTATCGGTGGATACGCAGTATTTT
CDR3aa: CASSPLSVDTQYF

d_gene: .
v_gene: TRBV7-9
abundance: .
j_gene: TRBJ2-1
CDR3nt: TGTGCCAGCAGCTTAGATGGGAATGTTAAGTTCTTC
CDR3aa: CASSLDGNVKFF

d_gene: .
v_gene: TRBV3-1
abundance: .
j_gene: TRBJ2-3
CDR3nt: TGTGCCAGCAGCTCAGACACGGGGACGCAGTATTTT
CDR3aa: CASSSDTGTQYF

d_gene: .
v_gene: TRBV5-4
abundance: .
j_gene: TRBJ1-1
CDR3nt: TGTGCCAGCAGCAAGATACAGCGGAACGGGGGTGAAGCTTTCTTT
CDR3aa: CASSKIQRNGGEAFF

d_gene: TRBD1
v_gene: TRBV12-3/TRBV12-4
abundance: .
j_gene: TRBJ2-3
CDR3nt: TGTGCCAGCAGCCGGCGGACAGGGGGTATAACTAGCACAGATACGCAGTATTTT
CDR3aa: CASSRRTGGITSTDTQYF